This TCR beta chain is from a study of T cell repertoires in aging, cancer and after chemotherapy. Study outcomes and limitations: Age-matched healthy donors had significantly more diverse, less clonal blood TCR repertoires than untreated cancer patients. In cancer patients, declining TCR diversity with age involved lost richness and lost evenness.

As to this clonotype: The antigen remains unidentified.

Amplification of TCR beta used genomic DNA extracted from peripheral blood. A mixed TRB-A/B primer pool amplified rearranged TRB by multiplex touch-down PCR. TCRdb ran MiXCR on the multiplex PCR reads and lists one entry per CDR3 protein. The table shows about 5,700 distinct CDR3 sequences, with 44% occurring only once. CDR3 length equals 13 residues. The germline gives CDR1 SEHNR, CDR2 FQNEAQ (reference sequence). The V gene lost 6 bases and the J gene lost 0 bases, with 7 bases spanning the gap. The material sequenced was blood. The sequence was obtained from a human donor with a blood cancer. This chain uses TRBV7-9 with TRBJ2-3; no clear D gene. The CDR3 nucleotides read TGTGCCAGCAGGCACCGAAGCACAGATACGCAGTATTTT. As protein: CASRHRSTDTQYF. Drawing the rest from reference TRBV7-9 and TRBJ2-3, the complete variable domain is DTGVSQNPRHKITKRGQNVTFRCDPISEHNRLYWYRQTLGQGPEFLTYFQNEAQLEKSRLLSDRFSAERPKGSFSTLEIQRTEQGDSAMYLCASRHRSTDTQYFGPGTRLTVL.